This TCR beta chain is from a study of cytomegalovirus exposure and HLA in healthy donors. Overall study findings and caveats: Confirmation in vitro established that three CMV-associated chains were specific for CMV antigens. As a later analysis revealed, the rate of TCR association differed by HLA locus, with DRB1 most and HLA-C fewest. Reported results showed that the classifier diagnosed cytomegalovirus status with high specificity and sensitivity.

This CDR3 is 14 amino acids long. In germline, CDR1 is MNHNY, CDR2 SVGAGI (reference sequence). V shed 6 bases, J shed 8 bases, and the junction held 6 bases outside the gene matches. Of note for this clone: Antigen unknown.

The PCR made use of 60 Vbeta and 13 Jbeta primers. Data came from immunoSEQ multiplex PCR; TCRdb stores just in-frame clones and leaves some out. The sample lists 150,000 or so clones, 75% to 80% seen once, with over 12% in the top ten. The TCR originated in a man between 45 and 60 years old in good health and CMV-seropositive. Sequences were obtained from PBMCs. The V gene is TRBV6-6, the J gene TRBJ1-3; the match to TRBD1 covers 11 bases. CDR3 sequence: CASSPGQGADTIYF. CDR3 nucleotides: TGTGCCAGCAGCCCCGGACAGGGGGCGGACACCATATATTTT.